This T cell receptor (beta chain) was profiled in a study of OX40 agonist ivuxolimab in advanced cancers. Background on the study: An agonistic human IgG2 monoclonal antibody against OX40 (CD134) was given.

General observations from the study: Expanded peripheral T-cell antigen specificity went undetermined. Partly responding patients at 0.1-3.0 mg/kg showed some of the smallest clonal expansion. Averaging showed that CD8+ T cells had more expanded clones than CD4+ did.

Sequencing was performed with immunoSEQ multiplex PCR; in TCRdb, only in-frame clones are kept and a portion is missing. The table has some 79,000 clones, approximately 90% seen once. Turning to this clone: Its cognate antigen is unknown.

Trimming took off 4 bases at V and 7 bases at J, with 23 bases between the two ends. Germline V gene data show CDR1 as SGHTA and CDR2 as FQGNSA. The CDR3 spans 17 residues. The starting material was CD4+ or CD8+ T cells sorted from blood, obtained in a trial of the OX40 agonist ivuxolimab. This rearrangement joins TRBV7-2 to TRBJ2-1, with D possibly matching TRBD2 (6 bases). The clonotype originates from an adult with an advanced solid tumor such as melanoma, head and neck, liver or kidney cancer. This CDR3 reads CASSSRGGDLRNNEQFF. The CDR3, as DNA: TGTGCCAGCAGCTCCAGAGGAGGGGACCTCCGCAATAATGAGCAGTTCTTC.